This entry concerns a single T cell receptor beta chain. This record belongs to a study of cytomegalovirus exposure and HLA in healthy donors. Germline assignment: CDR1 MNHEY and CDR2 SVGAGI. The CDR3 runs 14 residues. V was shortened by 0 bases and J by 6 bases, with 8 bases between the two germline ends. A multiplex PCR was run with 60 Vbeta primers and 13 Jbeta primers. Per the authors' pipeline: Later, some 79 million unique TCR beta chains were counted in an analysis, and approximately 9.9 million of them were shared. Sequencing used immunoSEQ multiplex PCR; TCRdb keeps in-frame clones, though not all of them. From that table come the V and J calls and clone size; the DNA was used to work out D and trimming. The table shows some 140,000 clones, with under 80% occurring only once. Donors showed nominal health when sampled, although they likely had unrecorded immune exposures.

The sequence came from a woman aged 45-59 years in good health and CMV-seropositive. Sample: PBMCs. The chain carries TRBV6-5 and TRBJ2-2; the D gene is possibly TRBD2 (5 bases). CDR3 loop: CASSYSNGAGELFF. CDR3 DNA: TGTGCCAGCAGTTACTCGAACGGGGCCGGGGAGCTGTTTTTT.